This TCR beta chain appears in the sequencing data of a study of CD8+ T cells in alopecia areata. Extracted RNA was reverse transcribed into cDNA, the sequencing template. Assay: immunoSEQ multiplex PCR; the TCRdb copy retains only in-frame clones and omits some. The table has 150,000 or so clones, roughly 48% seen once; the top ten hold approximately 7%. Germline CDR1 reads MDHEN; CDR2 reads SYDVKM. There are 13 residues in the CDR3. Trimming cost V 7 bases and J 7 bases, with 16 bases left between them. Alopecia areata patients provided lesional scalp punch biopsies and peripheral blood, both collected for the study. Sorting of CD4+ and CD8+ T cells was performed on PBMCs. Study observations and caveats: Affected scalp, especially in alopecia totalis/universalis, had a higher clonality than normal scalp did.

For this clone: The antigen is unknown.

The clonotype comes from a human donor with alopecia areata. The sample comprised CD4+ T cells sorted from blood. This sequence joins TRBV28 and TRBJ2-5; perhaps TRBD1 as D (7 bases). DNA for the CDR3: TGTGCCAGCAACGCGGGACAGTCAGGGACCCAGTACTTC. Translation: CASNAGQSGTQYF.